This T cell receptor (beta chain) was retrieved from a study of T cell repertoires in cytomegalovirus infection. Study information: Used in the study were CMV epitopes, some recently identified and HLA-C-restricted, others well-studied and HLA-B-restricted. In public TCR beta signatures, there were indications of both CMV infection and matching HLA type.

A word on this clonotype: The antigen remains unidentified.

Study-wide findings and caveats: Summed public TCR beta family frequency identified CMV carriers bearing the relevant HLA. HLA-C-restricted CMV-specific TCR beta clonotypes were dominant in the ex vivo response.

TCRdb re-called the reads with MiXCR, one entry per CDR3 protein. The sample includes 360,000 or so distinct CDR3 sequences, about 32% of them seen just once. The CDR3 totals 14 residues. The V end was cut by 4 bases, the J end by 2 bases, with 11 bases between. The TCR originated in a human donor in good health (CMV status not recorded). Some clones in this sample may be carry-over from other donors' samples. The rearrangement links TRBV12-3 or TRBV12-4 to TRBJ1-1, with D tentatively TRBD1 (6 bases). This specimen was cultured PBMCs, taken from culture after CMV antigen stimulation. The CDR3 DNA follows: TGTGCCAGCAGTTCTTTGACAGGTAACACTGAAGCTTTCTTT. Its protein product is CASSSLTGNTEAFF.